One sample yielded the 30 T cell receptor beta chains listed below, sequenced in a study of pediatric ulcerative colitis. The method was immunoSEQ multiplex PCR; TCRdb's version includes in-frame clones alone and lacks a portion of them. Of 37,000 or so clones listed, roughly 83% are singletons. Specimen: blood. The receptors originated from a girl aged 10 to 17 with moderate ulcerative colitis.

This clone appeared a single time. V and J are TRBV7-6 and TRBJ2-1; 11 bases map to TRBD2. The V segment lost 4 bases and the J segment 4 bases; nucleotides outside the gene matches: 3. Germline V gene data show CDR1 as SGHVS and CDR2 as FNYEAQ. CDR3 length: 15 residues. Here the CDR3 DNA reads TGTGCCAGCAGCTCGACTAGCGGGATATACAATGAGCAGTTCTTC. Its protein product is CASSSTSGIYNEQFF.

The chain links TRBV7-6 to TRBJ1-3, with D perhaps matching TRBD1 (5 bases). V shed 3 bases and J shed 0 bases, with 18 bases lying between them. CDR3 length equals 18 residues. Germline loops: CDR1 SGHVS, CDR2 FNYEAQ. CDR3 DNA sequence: TGTGCCAGCAGCTTGGTTGCGGGGCCAGAAGACTCTGGAAACACCATATATTTT. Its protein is CASSLVAGPEDSGNTIYF.

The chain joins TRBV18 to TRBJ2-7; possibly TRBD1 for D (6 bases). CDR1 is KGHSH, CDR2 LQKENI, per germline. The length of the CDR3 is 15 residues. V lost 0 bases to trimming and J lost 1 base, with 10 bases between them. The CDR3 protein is CASSPPLGQSYEQYF. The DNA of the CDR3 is TGTGCCAGCTCACCACCCCTAGGACAGTCCTACGAGCAGTACTTC. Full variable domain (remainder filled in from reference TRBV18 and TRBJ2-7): NAGVMQNPRHLVRRRGQEARLRCSPMKGHSHVYWYRQLPEEGLKFMVYLQKENIIDESGMPKERFSAEFPKEGPSILRIQQVVRGDSAAYFCASSPPLGQSYEQYFGPGTRLTVT.

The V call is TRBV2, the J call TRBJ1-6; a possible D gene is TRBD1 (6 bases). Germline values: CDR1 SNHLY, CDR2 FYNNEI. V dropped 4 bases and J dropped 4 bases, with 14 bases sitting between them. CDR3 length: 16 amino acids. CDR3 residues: CASSGGQGRYNSPLHF. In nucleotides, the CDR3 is TGTGCCAGCAGTGGGGGGCAGGGGCGTTATAATTCACCCCTCCACTTT.

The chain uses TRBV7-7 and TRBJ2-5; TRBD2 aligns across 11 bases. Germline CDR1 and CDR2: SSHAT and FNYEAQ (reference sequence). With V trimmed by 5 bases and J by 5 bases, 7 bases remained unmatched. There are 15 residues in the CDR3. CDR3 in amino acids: CASSLGSGRVETQYF. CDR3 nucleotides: TGTGCCAGCAGCCTTGGTAGCGGGAGGGTTGAGACCCAGTACTTC.

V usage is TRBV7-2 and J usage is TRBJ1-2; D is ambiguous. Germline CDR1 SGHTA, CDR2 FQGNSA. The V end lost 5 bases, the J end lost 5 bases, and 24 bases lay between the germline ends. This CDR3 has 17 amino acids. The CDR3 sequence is CASSPLIETYNPYGYTF. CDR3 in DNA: TGTGCCAGCAGCCCGCTTATAGAGACCTACAACCCTTATGGCTACACCTTC.

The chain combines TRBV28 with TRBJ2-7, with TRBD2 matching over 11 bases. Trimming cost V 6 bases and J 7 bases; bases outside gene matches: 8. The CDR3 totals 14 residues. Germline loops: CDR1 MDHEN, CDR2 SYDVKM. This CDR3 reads CASSYLAGGKEQYF. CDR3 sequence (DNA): TGTGCCAGCAGCTACCTAGCGGGAGGAAAAGAGCAGTACTTC.

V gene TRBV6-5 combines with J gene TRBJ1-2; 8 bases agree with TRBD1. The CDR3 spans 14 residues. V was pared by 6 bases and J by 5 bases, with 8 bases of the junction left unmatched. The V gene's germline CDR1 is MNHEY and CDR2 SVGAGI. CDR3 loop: CASRLLGQAYGYTF. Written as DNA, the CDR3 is TGTGCCAGCAGACTTCTGGGACAGGCATATGGCTACACCTTC.

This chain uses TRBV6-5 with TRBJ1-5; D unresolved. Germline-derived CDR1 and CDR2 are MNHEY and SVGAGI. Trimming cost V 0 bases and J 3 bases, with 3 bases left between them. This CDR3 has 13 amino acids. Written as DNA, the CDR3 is TGTGCCAGCAGTTACTCCGTCAATCAGCCCCAGCATTTT. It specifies CASSYSVNQPQHF.

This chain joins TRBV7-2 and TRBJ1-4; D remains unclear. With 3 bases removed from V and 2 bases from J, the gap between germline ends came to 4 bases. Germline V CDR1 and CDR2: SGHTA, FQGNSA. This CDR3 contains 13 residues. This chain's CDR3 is CASSLSTNEKLFF. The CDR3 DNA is TGTGCCAGCAGCTTGTCCACTAATGAAAAACTGTTTTTT.

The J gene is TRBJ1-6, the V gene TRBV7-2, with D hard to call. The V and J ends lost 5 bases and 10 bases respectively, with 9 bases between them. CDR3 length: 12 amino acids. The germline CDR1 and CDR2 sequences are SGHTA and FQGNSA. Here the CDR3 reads CASSPVNSPLHF. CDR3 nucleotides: TGTGCCAGCAGCCCCGTAAACTCACCCCTCCACTTT. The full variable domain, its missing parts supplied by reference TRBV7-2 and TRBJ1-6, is GAGVSQSPSNKVTEKGKDVELRCDPISGHTALYWYRQSLGQGLEFLIYFQGNSAPDKSGLPSDRFSAERTGGSVSTLTIQRTQQEDSAVYLCASSPVNSPLHFGNGTRLTVT.

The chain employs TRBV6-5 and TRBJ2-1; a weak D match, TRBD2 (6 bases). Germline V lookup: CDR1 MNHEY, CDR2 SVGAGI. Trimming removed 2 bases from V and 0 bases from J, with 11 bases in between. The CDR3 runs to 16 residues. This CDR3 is CASSYMDGSSYNEQFF. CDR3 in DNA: TGTGCCAGCAGTTACATGGACGGGAGCTCCTACAATGAGCAGTTCTTC.

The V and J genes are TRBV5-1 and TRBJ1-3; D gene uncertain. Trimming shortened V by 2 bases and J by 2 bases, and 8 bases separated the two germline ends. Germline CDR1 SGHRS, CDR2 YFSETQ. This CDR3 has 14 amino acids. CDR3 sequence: CASSFGQTGNTIYF. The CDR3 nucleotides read TGCGCCAGCAGCTTTGGGCAGACTGGAAACACCATATATTTT.

This chain's CDR3 is CASAQGPSTEAFF. CDR3 nucleotide sequence: TGTGCCAGTGCACAGGGGCCATCCACTGAAGCTTTCTTT. This rearrangement joins TRBV19 to TRBJ1-1; the match to TRBD1 covers 7 bases. The CDR3 is 13 amino acids. The germline V gene has CDR1 LNHDA and CDR2 SQIVND (reference sequence). After removal of 8 bases from V and 4 bases from J, the junction contained 7 bases not matched to a gene.

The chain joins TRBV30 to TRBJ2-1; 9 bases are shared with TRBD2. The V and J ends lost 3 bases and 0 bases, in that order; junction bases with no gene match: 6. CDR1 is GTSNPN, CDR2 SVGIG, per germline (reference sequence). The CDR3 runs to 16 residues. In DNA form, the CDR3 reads TGTGCCTGGAGAAGGCTAGCGGGGCGCTCCTACAATGAGCAGTTCTTC. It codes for CAWRRLAGRSYNEQFF.

CDR3 nucleotide sequence: TGTGCCAGCAGTTTGGGCCCCGGGACAGGGTTACGGGAAGAGACCCAGTACTTC. Translation gives CASSLGPGTGLREETQYF. The chain links TRBV25-1 to TRBJ2-5, with TRBD1 identical over 9 bases. V trimming: 5 bases; J trimming: 3 bases; junction bases outside the gene matches: 16. CDR3 length: 18 amino acids. CDR1 and CDR2 (germline): MGHDK, SYGVNS.

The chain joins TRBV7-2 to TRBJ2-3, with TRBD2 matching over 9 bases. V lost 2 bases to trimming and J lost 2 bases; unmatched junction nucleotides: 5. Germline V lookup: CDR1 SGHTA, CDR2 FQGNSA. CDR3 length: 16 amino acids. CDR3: CASSLRLAGATDTQYF. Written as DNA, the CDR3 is TGTGCCAGCAGCTTACGGTTAGCGGGGGCCACAGATACGCAGTATTTT.

CDR3 bases: TGTGCCAGCAGCTTAGTACTTGGGGGAAGCACAGATACGCAGTATTTT. Translated: CASSLVLGGSTDTQYF. The rearrangement joins TRBV7-9 to TRBJ2-3; D is tentatively TRBD1 or TRBD2 (5 bases each). The length of the CDR3 is 16 residues. V lost 1 base and J 0 bases, leaving 11 bases between the germline ends. Germline V CDR1 and CDR2: SEHNR, FQNEAQ (reference sequence). Full variable domain (remainder filled in from reference TRBV7-9 and TRBJ2-3): DTGVSQNPRHKITKRGQNVTFRCDPISEHNRLYWYRQTLGQGPEFLTYFQNEAQLEKSRLLSDRFSAERPKGSFSTLEIQRTEQGDSAMYLCASSLVLGGSTDTQYFGPGTRLTVL.

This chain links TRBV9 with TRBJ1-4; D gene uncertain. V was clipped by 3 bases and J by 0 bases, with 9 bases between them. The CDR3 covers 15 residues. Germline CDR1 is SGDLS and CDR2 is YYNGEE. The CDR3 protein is CASSADQTTNEKLFF. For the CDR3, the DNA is TGTGCCAGCAGCGCTGATCAGACAACTAATGAAAAACTGTTTTTT.

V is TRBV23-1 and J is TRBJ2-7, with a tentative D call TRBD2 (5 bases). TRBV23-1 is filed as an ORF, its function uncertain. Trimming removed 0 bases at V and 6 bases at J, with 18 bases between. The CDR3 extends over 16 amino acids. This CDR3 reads CASSQSSRAGSSEQYF. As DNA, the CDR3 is TGCGCCAGCAGTCAATCCAGTAGGGCGGGCTCAAGCGAGCAGTACTTC.

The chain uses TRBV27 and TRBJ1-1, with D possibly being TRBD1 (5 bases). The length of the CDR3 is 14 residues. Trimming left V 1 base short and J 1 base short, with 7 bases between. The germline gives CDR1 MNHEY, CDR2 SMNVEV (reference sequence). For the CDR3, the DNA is TGTGCCAGCAGTTTATTAGGGGAGAACACTGAAGCTTTCTTT. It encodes CASSLLGENTEAFF.

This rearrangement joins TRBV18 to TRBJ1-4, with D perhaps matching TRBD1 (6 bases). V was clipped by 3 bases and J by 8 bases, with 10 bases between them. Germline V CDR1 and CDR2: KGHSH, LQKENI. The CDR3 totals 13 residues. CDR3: CASSPGDREKLFF. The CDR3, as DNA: TGTGCCAGCTCACCTGGAGACAGGGAAAAACTGTTTTTT.

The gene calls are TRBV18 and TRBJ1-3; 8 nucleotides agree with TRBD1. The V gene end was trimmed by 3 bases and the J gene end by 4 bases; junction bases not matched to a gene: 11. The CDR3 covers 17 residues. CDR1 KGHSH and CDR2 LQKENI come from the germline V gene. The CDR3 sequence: CASSPRTQGASGNTIYF. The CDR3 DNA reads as TGTGCCAGCTCACCTAGAACTCAGGGGGCGTCAGGAAACACCATATATTTT. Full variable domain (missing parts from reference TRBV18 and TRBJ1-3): NAGVMQNPRHLVRRRGQEARLRCSPMKGHSHVYWYRQLPEEGLKFMVYLQKENIIDESGMPKERFSAEFPKEGPSILRIQQVVRGDSAAYFCASSPRTQGASGNTIYFGEGSWLTVV.

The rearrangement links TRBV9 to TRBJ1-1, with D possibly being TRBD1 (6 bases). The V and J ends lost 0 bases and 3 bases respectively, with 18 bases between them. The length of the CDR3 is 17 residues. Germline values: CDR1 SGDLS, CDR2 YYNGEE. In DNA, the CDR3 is TGTGCCAGCAGCGTAGGGACTAGGGGGACTATGTACACTGAAGCTTTCTTT. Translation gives CASSVGTRGTMYTEAFF.

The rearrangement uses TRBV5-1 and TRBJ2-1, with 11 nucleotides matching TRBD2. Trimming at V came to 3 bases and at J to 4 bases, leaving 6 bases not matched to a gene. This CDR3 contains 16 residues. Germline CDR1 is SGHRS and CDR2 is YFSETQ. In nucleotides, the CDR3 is TGCGCCAGCAGCTGGGGGACTAGCGGTACTTACAATGAGCAGTTCTTC. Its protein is CASSWGTSGTYNEQFF. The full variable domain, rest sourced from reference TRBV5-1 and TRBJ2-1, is KAGVTQTPRYLIKTRGQQVTLSCSPISGHRSVSWYQQTPGQGLQFLFEYFSETQRNKGNFPGRFSGRQFSNSRSEMNVSTLELGDSALYLCASSWGTSGTYNEQFFGPGTRLTVL.

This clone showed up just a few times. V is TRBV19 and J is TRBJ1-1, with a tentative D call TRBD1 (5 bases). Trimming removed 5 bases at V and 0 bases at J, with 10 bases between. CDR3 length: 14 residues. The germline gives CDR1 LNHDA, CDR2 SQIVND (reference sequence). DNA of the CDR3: TGTGCCAGTAGTCAACAGGCGATGAACACTGAAGCTTTCTTT. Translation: CASSQQAMNTEAFF.

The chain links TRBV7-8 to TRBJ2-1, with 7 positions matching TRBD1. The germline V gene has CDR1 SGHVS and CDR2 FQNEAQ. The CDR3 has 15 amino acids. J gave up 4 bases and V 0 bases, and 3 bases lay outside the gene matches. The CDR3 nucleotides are TGTGCCAGCAGCTTAGCGGTGGGACAGTACAATGAGCAGTTCTTC. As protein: CASSLAVGQYNEQFF.

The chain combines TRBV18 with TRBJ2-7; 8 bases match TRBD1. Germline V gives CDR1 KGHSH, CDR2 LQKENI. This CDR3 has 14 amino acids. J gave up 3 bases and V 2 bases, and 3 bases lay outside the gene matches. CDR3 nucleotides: TGTGCCAGCTCACCAGACGGACAGGGCTACGAGCAGTACTTC. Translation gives CASSPDGQGYEQYF.

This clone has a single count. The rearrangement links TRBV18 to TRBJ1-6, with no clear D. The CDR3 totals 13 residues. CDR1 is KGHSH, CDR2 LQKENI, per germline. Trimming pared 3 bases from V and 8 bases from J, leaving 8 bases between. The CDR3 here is CASSPDPDSPLHF. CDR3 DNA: TGTGCCAGCTCACCGGATCCTGATTCACCCCTCCACTTT. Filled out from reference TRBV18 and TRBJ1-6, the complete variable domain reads NAGVMQNPRHLVRRRGQEARLRCSPMKGHSHVYWYRQLPEEGLKFMVYLQKENIIDESGMPKERFSAEFPKEGPSILRIQQVVRGDSAAYFCASSPDPDSPLHFGNGTRLTVT.

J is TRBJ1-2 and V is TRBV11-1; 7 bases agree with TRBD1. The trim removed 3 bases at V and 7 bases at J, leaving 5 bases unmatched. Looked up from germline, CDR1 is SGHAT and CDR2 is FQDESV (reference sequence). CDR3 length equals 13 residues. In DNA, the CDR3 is TGTGCCAGCAGCTTCGGCAGGGGGGCTGGCTACACCTTC. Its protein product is CASSFGRGAGYTF. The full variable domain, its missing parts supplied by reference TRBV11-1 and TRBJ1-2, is EAEVAQSPRYKITEKSQAVAFWCDPISGHATLYWYRQILGQGPELLVQFQDESVVDDSQLPKDRFSAERLKGVDSTLKIQPAELGDSAMYLCASSFGRGAGYTFGSGTRLTVV.